Each of the 9 T cell receptor beta chains below was sequenced from the same sample in a study of blood T cell repertoires in COVID-19. The table came from immunoSEQ multiplex PCR; TCRdb's copy has only in-frame clones and leaves some out. The table lists 90,000 to 150,000 clones, around 89% of them singletons. The sample comprised peripheral blood. The receptors originated from a human donor with acute or convalescent COVID-19. The donor label of this sample is uncertain.

J is TRBJ2-5 and V is TRBV18, with 9 bases identical to TRBD2. Germline loops: CDR1 KGHSH, CDR2 LQKENI. The CDR3 covers 14 residues. Trimming cost V 6 bases and J 3 bases; bases outside gene matches: 5. The CDR3 DNA is TGTGCCAGCTCGGAATGGACTAGCGAAGAGACCCAGTACTTC. Its protein is CASSEWTSEETQYF.

This clone has only a few counts. The J gene is TRBJ1-1, the V gene TRBV4-1; D unclear. Germline-derived CDR1 and CDR2 are MGHRA and YSYEKL. The CDR3 runs to 13 residues. The V and J ends lost 3 bases and 1 base respectively, with 6 bases between them. CDR3 residues: CASSHPPNTEAFF. The CDR3 DNA reads as TGCGCCAGCAGCCACCCTCCGAACACTGAAGCTTTCTTT.

This CDR3 is CASSDTGDYGYTF. The CDR3 DNA sequence: TGTGCCAGTAGTGACACAGGGGACTATGGCTACACCTTC. J is TRBJ1-2 and V is TRBV19; 7 nucleotides agree with TRBD1. The ends lost 5 bases at V and 3 bases at J; junction bases unmatched: 3. Germline V gene sequence: CDR1 LNHDA, CDR2 SQIVND (reference sequence). The CDR3 length is 13 residues.

The chain employs TRBV13 and TRBJ1-2, with 7 bases aligning to TRBD1. J gave up 2 bases and V 8 bases, and 11 bases lay outside the gene matches. The CDR3 has 15 residues. Germline V gene sequence: CDR1 PRHDT, CDR2 FYEKMQ (reference sequence). The CDR3 DNA follows: TGTGCCAGCCGGGAACAGGGGCTGTTGAACTATGGCTACACCTTC. Its translation: CASREQGLLNYGYTF. Using reference TRBV13 and TRBJ1-2 for the parts outside the CDR3, the full variable domain is AAGVIQSPRHLIKEKRETATLKCYPIPRHDTVYWYQQGPGQDPQFLISFYEKMQSDKGSIPDRFSAQQFSDYHSELNMSSLELGDSALYFCASREQGLLNYGYTFGSGTRLTVV.

CDR3 in DNA: TGTGCCAGCGGGATTACGGACAGCCGAAATGAAAAACTGTTTTTT. Residues: CASGITDSRNEKLFF. V usage is TRBV6-5 and J usage is TRBJ1-4; D may be TRBD1 (6 bases). V was shortened by 8 bases and J by 5 bases, with 18 bases between the two germline ends. The CDR3 has 15 residues. Germline CDR1 is MNHEY and CDR2 is SVGAGI.

With respect to this clone: Other nucleotide sequences from this sample produce the same CDR3. The rearrangement links TRBV28 to TRBJ1-3; D is uncertain. With 2 bases removed from V and 0 bases from J, the gap between germline ends came to 8 bases. Germline loops: CDR1 MDHEN, CDR2 SYDVKM. This CDR3 spans 15 amino acids. CDR3 coding DNA: TGTGCCAGCAGTTTAGGTTCGGGCTCTGGAAACACCATATATTTT. This gives the protein CASSLGSGSGNTIYF. Full variable domain (rest looked up from reference TRBV28 and TRBJ1-3): DVKVTQSSRYLVKRTGEKVFLECVQDMDHENMFWYRQDPGLGLRLIYFSYDVKMKEKGDIPEGYSVSREKKERFSLILESASTNQTSMYLCASSLGSGSGNTIYFGEGSWLTVV.

This clone was counted only a few times. V is TRBV5-1 and J is TRBJ1-6, with TRBD1 identical over 7 bases. CDR1 is SGHRS and CDR2 is YFSETQ in the germline V gene. V dropped 5 bases and J dropped 6; count of bases not matched to a gene: 5. The CDR3 consists of 14 residues. The CDR3 DNA sequence: TGCGCCAGCAGTACACAGGGGTTTAATTCACCCCTCCACTTT. As protein: CASSTQGFNSPLHF.

Written as DNA, the CDR3 is TGTGCCAGCAGCCGGCAGGTAGATTCACCCCTCCACTTT. This encodes CASSRQVDSPLHF. The chain carries TRBV3-1 (or the pseudogene TRBV3-2) and TRBJ1-6; no clear D gene. Germline CDR1 is LGHDT and CDR2 is YNNKEL (reference sequence). This CDR3 has 13 amino acids. Trimming removed 4 bases at V and 8 bases at J, with 9 bases between.

This clone was seen once. The chain employs TRBV6-6 and TRBJ1-3, with D uncertain. CDR3 size: 12 residues. In germline, CDR1 is MNHNY, CDR2 SVGAGI (reference sequence). Trimming took 7 bases from V and 3 from J, leaving 7 bases between them. The CDR3 DNA sequence: TGTGCCAGCACCCCCCTTGGAAACACCATATATTTT. It is translated as CASTPLGNTIYF.